The 20 T cell receptor beta chains below come from one sample, sequenced in a study of OX40 agonist ivuxolimab in advanced cancers. Using immunoSEQ multiplex PCR, the repertoire was profiled, and TCRdb retains in-frame clones only, with some absent. The repertoire consists of about 63,000 clones, with around 81% occurring once and the leading ten covering 0.95% to 1.1%. This material consisted of CD4+ or CD8+ T cells sorted from blood, taken in a trial of the OX40 agonist ivuxolimab. These receptors all come from an adult with an advanced solid tumor such as melanoma, head and neck, liver or kidney cancer.

This clone is a singleton in its sample. The chain recombines TRBV5-1 with TRBJ1-1, with D perhaps TRBD1 (5 bases). Germline CDR1 SGHRS, CDR2 YFSETQ. The CDR3 length is 15 residues. The V end was cut by 3 bases, the J end by 5 bases, with 17 bases between. The CDR3 reads CASSSALGARTEAFF. The CDR3 DNA reads as TGCGCCAGCAGCTCTGCTTTAGGGGCGCGGACTGAAGCTTTCTTT.

The rearrangement joins TRBV6-1 to TRBJ2-7; D might be TRBD1 (6 bases). V was shortened by 3 bases and J by 0 bases, with 18 bases between the two germline ends. Per the germline V gene, CDR1 is MNHNS and CDR2 is SASEGT. CDR3 size: 17 residues. The CDR3 loop reads CASSDPPHGGLSYEQYF. In DNA form, the CDR3 reads TGTGCCAGCAGTGATCCACCCCATGGGGGCCTCTCCTACGAGCAGTACTTC.

This chain connects TRBV29-1 to TRBJ2-7; 9 bases agree with TRBD1. Unmatched junction bases numbered 11, after V lost 7 bases and J lost 7 bases. Germline loops: CDR1 SQVTM, CDR2 ANQGSEA. This CDR3 region has 13 residues. CDR3 DNA sequence: TGCAGCGCAAAACAGGGGGCGGTTGGGGAGCAGTACTTC. Its protein is CSAKQGAVGEQYF.

This clone was detected only a few times. This CDR3 reads CASSPWAGGTNEQFF. In nucleotides, the CDR3 is TGTGCCAGCAGCCCCTGGGCGGGGGGCACGAATGAGCAGTTCTTC. V gene TRBV7-6 combines with J gene TRBJ2-1, with TRBD2 matching over 8 bases. Trimming took 5 bases from V and 7 from J; bases not matched to a gene: 10. Germline assignment: CDR1 SGHVS and CDR2 FNYEAQ. The CDR3 length is 15 residues. Complete variable domain (other parts from reference TRBV7-6 and TRBJ2-1): GAGVSQSPRYKVTKRGQDVALRCDPISGHVSLYWYRQALGQGPEFLTYFNYEAQQDKSGLPNDRFSAERPEGSISTLTIQRTEQRDSAMYRCASSPWAGGTNEQFFGPGTRLTVL.

A few counts support this clone. The chain employs TRBV4-1 and TRBJ1-1, with unresolved D. Germline loops: CDR1 MGHRA, CDR2 YSYEKL. The length of the CDR3 is 16 residues. Trimming shortened V by 0 bases and J by 3 bases, and 14 bases separated the two germline ends. In DNA, the CDR3 is TGCGCCAGCAGCCAAGAGGTCCCCCAGCGGGACACTGAAGCTTTCTTT. This translates into CASSQEVPQRDTEAFF.

In this sample, this clone turned up a few times. This chain links TRBV5-5 with TRBJ1-2, with D maybe TRBD1 (6 bases). The CDR3 contains 15 residues. Trimming took off 0 bases at V and 7 bases at J, with 16 bases between the two ends. The germline V gene has CDR1 SGHKS and CDR2 YYEKEE (reference sequence). This chain's CDR3 is CASSLGLTQGGGYTF. For the CDR3, the DNA is TGTGCCAGCAGCTTGGGCCTAACACAGGGTGGTGGCTACACCTTC.

CDR3 DNA: TGTGCCTGGAGTGTGAGCGCAGGACAGCCCCAGCATTTT. Its translation: CAWSVSAGQPQHF. The V call is TRBV30, the J call TRBJ1-5, with no clear D. The germline CDR1 and CDR2 sequences are GTSNPN and SVGIG (reference sequence). The germline V and J ends were trimmed by 0 bases and 7 bases, with 10 bases remaining between them. The CDR3 is 13 residues long.

This sequence joins TRBV19 and TRBJ1-5; the D is unclear. Germline CDR1 and CDR2: LNHDA and SQIVND (reference sequence). This CDR3 contains 13 residues. V lost 6 bases, J lost 6 bases, and 12 bases lay in between. In DNA, the CDR3 is TGTGCCAGTAGCCCCCCCGGATTTCAGCCCCAGCATTTT. Amino acid sequence: CASSPPGFQPQHF. Based on the CDR3 plus reference TRBV19 and TRBJ1-5, the full variable domain is DGGITQSPKYLFRKEGQNVTLSCEQNLNHDAMYWYRQDPGQGLRLIYYSQIVNDFQKGDIAEGYSVSREKKESFPLTVTSAQKNPTAFYLCASSPPGFQPQHFGDGTRLSIL.

The genes are TRBV30 and TRBJ1-6; D possibly corresponds to TRBD1 (6 bases). From germline, CDR1 is GTSNPN and CDR2 SVGIG (reference sequence). The V end was cut by 4 bases, the J end by 8 bases, with 21 bases between. The CDR3 length is 16 residues. For the CDR3, the DNA is TGTGCCTGGAAGCCCCTAGGCAGGGGTTACGATTCACCCCTCCACTTT. As protein: CAWKPLGRGYDSPLHF.

The rearrangement links TRBV10-3 to TRBJ2-1; 7 bases are a match to TRBD1. Germline V CDR1 and CDR2: ENHRY, SYGVKD. CDR3 size: 15 residues. V gave up 10 bases and J gave up 5 bases; unmatched junction bases: 14. The CDR3 DNA sequence: TGTGCCAGCGCGAGGGGGCTAGCATTAAACAATGAGCAGTTCTTC. It specifies CASARGLALNNEQFF.

This sequence joins TRBV7-3 and TRBJ1-1; D unclear. V lost 4 bases and J lost 7, with 19 bases in between. This CDR3 contains 15 residues. Germline V gene sequence: CDR1 SGHTA, CDR2 FQGTGA. CDR3 sequence (DNA): TGTGCCAGCAGCTCGACGAGGACGGCCCGGTATGAAGCTTTCTTT. Protein sequence: CASSSTRTARYEAFF.

In its sample, this clone was seen once. The chain carries TRBV18 and TRBJ1-1; 8 nucleotides align to TRBD1. CDR3 size: 17 residues. J gave up 1 base and V 0 bases, and 7 bases lay outside the gene matches. Germline V gene data show CDR1 as KGHSH and CDR2 as LQKENI. CDR3 DNA sequence: TGTGCCAGCTCACCACCGACAGGGGTCAGGACGAACACTGAAGCTTTCTTT. Amino acid sequence: CASSPPTGVRTNTEAFF.

The chain links TRBV28 to TRBJ1-6, with 9 bases that match TRBD1. The CDR3 loop spans 15 amino acids. CDR1 and CDR2 (germline): MDHEN, SYDVKM. V shed 10 bases and J 8 bases; nucleotides not matched to a gene: 12. In DNA, the CDR3 is TGTGCCACCTCATCGGGGACAGGGAGGCATTCACCCCTCCACTTT. Amino acids: CATSSGTGRHSPLHF.

This clone appeared once. The rearrangement joins TRBV12-1 to TRBJ1-1. TRBV12-1 is marked as a pseudogene. The CDR3 has 13 residues. This CDR3 is CASSFEANTEAFF. CDR3 in DNA: TGTGCCAGCAGCTTTGAAGCGAACACTGAAGCTTTCTTT.

The rearrangement links TRBV7-2 to TRBJ1-5; TRBD1 matches 8 bases. Germline V gene sequence: CDR1 SGHTA, CDR2 FQGNSA. CDR3 length: 13 amino acids. Unmatched junction bases numbered 5, after V lost 6 bases and J lost 7 bases. CDR3 in DNA: TGTGCCAGCAGACAGGACAGGGTCCAGCCCCAGCATTTT. It translates to CASRQDRVQPQHF. Combining the CDR3 with reference TRBV7-2 and TRBJ1-5 gives the whole variable domain GAGVSQSPSNKVTEKGKDVELRCDPISGHTALYWYRQSLGQGLEFLIYFQGNSAPDKSGLPSDRFSAERTGGSVSTLTIQRTQQEDSAVYLCASRQDRVQPQHFGDGTRLSIL.

The V and J genes are TRBV19 and TRBJ1-3, with a weak D call TRBD1 (5 bases). Germline V gives CDR1 LNHDA, CDR2 SQIVND (reference sequence). V was shortened by 4 bases and J by 8 bases, with 9 bases between the two germline ends. The CDR3 loop spans 12 amino acids. The CDR3 here is CASSTQGDTIYF. CDR3 coding DNA: TGTGCCAGTAGTACCCAGGGAGACACCATATATTTT.

The chain joins TRBV5-1 to TRBJ2-1; 9 bases map to TRBD2. From germline, CDR1 is SGHRS and CDR2 YFSETQ. The CDR3 loop spans 12 amino acids. CDR3 protein: CASGGPGNEQFF. CDR3 sequence (DNA): TGCGCGAGCGGGGGGCCCGGCAATGAGCAGTTCTTC.

V usage is TRBV19 and J usage is TRBJ2-2, with 7 bases lining up with TRBD1. The CDR3 spans 14 residues. Germline V gene data show CDR1 as LNHDA and CDR2 as SQIVND (reference sequence). J lost 4 bases, V lost 6 bases, and 5 bases had no gene match. The CDR3 sequence is CASREDRATGELFF. CDR3 in DNA: TGTGCCAGTAGGGAAGACAGGGCCACCGGGGAGCTGTTTTTT.

The chain employs TRBV27 and TRBJ2-7; the D gene is possibly TRBD2 (6 bases). The V gene's germline CDR1 is MNHEY and CDR2 SMNVEV (reference sequence). This CDR3 spans 12 amino acids. V was clipped by 2 bases and J by 6 bases, with 8 bases between them. In DNA, the CDR3 is TGTGCCAGCAGTTTAGGCGGGGCCGAGCAGTACTTC. As protein: CASSLGGAEQYF.

V and J are TRBV6-1 and TRBJ1-6; D is ambiguous. The CDR3 runs to 15 residues. Germline assignment: CDR1 MNHNS and CDR2 SASEGT. V lost 6 bases, J lost 7 bases, and 16 bases lay in between. CDR3 residues: CASRTTGKGNSPLHF. The CDR3 coding sequence is TGTGCCAGCAGAACAACTGGGAAAGGGAATTCACCCCTCCACTTT.